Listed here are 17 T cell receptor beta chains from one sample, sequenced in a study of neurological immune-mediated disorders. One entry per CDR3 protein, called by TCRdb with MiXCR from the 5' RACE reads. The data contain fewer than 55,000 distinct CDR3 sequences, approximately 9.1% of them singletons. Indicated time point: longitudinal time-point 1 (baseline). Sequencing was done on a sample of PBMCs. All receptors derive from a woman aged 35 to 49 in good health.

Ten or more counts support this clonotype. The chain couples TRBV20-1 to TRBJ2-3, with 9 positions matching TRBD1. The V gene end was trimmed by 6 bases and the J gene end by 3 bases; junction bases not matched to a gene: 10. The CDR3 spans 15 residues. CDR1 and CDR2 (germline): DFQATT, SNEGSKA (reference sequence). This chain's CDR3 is CSALAPGQGTDTQYF. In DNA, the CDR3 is TGCAGTGCCCTAGCCCCAGGACAGGGGACAGATACGCAGTATTTT.

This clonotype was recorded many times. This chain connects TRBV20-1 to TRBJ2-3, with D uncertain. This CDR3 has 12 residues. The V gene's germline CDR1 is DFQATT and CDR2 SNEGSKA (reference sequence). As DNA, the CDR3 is TGCAGGGCGGACCAAAGCACAGATACGCAGTATTTT. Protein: CRADQSTDTQYF.

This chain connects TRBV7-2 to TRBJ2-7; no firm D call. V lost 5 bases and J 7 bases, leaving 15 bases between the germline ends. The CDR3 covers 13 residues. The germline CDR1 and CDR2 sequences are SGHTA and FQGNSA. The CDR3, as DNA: TGTGCCAGCAGCCCCGGACGGCGGCTGGAGCAGTACTTC. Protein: CASSPGRRLEQYF. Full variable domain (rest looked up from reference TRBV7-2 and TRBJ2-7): GAGVSQSPSNKVTEKGKDVELRCDPISGHTALYWYRQSLGQGLEFLIYFQGNSAPDKSGLPSDRFSAERTGGSVSTLTIQRTQQEDSAVYLCASSPGRRLEQYFGPGTRLTVT.

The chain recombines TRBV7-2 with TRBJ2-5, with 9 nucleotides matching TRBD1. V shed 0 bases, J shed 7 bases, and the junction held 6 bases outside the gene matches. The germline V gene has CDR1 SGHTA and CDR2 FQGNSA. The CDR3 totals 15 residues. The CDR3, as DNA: TGTGCCAGCAGCTTAGCCCTGGACAGGGGTAGGACCCAGTACTTC. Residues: CASSLALDRGRTQYF.

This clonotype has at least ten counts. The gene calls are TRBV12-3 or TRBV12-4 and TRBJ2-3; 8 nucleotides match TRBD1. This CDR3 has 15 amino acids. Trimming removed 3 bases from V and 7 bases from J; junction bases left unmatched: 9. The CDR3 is CASSLGRGRIHTQYF. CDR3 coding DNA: TGTGCCAGCAGTTTGGGCAGGGGGCGCATTCATACGCAGTATTTT.

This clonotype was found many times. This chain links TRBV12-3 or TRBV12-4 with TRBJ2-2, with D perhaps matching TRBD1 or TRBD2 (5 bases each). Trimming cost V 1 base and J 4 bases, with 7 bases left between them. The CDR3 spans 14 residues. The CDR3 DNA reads TGTGCCAGCAGTTTAGACGGGACCACCGGGGAGCTGTTTTTT. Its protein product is CASSLDGTTGELFF.

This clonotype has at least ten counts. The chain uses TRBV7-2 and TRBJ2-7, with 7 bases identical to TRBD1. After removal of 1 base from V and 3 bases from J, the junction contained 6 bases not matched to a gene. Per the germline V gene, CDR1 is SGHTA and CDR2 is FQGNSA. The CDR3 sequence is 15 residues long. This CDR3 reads CASSLEGGQIYEQYF. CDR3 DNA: TGTGCCAGCAGCTTAGAAGGGGGCCAGATCTACGAGCAGTACTTC. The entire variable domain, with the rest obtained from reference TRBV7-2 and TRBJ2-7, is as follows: GAGVSQSPSNKVTEKGKDVELRCDPISGHTALYWYRQSLGQGLEFLIYFQGNSAPDKSGLPSDRFSAERTGGSVSTLTIQRTQQEDSAVYLCASSLEGGQIYEQYFGPGTRLTVT.

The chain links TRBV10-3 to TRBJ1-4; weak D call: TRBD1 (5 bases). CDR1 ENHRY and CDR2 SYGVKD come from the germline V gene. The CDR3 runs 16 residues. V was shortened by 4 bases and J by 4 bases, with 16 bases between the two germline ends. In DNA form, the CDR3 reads TGTGCCATCAGTGCTAGAGTCTCAGGGATTAATGAAAAACTGTTTTTT. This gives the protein CAISARVSGINEKLFF.

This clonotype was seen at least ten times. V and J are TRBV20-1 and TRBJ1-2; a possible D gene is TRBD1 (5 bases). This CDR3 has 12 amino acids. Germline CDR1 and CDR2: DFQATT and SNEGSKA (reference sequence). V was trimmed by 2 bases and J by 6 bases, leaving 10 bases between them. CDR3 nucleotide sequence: TGCAGTGCTAGAAGTTCAGGGCATGGCTACACCTTC. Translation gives CSARSSGHGYTF.

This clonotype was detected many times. The DNA of the CDR3 is TGCGCCAGCAGAGTGACAGGGGCCGGTGAAAAACTGTTTTTT. Its protein is CASRVTGAGEKLFF. The chain has TRBV5-1 and TRBJ1-4, with 8 bases fitting TRBD1. Trimming at V came to 5 bases and at J to 7 bases, leaving 7 bases not matched to a gene. CDR1 and CDR2 (germline): SGHRS, YFSETQ. CDR3 length: 14 amino acids.

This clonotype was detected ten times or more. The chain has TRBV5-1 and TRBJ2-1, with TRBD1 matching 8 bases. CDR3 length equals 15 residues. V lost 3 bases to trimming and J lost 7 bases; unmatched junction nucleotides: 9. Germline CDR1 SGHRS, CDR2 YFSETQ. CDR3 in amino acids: CASSWARQGWNEQFF. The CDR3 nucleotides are TGCGCCAGCAGCTGGGCTCGACAGGGGTGGAATGAGCAGTTCTTC.

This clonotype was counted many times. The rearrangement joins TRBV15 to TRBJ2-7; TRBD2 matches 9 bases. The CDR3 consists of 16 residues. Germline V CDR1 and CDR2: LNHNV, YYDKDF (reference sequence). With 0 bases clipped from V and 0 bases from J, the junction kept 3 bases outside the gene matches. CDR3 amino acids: CATSRDRLAVSYEQYF. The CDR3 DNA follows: TGTGCCACCAGCAGAGATCGACTAGCGGTCTCCTACGAGCAGTACTTC.

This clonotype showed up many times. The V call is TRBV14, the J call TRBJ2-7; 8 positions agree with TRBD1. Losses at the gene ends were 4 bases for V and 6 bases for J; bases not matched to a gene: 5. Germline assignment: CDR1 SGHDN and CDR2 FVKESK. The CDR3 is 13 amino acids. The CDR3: CASSLGTGGEQYF. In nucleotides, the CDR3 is TGTGCCAGCAGCCTGGGGACAGGCGGCGAGCAGTACTTC.

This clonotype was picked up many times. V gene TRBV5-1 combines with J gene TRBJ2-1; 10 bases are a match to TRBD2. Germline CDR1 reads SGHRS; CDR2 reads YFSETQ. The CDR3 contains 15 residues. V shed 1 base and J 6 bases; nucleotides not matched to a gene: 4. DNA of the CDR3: TGCGCCAGCAGCTTGAGGGCTAGCGGGAGCAATGAGCAGTTCTTC. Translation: CASSLRASGSNEQFF. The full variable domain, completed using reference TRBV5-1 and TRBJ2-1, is KAGVTQTPRYLIKTRGQQVTLSCSPISGHRSVSWYQQTPGQGLQFLFEYFSETQRNKGNFPGRFSGRQFSNSRSEMNVSTLELGDSALYLCASSLRASGSNEQFFGPGTRLTVL.

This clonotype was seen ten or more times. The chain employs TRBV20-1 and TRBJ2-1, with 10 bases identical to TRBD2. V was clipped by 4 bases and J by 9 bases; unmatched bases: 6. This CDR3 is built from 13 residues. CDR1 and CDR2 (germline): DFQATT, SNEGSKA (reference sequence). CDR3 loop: CSAIGTSAGEQFF. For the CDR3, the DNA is TGCAGTGCTATCGGGACTAGCGCCGGTGAGCAGTTCTTC.

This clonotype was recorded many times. The CDR3: CASSDRDVGEQYF. The CDR3 DNA is TGTGCCAGCAGTGACAGGGACGTCGGCGAGCAGTACTTC. The chain couples TRBV2 to TRBJ2-7; either TRBD1 or TRBD2 may supply D (5 bases each). CDR1 is SNHLY, CDR2 FYNNEI, per germline. V gave up 3 bases and J gave up 6 bases, with 12 bases separating them. This CDR3 has 13 residues. Combining the CDR3 with reference TRBV2 and TRBJ2-7 gives the whole variable domain EPEVTQTPSHQVTQMGQEVILRCVPISNHLYFYWYRQILGQKVEFLVSFYNNEISEKSEIFDDQFSVERPDGSNFTLKIRSTKLEDSAMYFCASSDRDVGEQYFGPGTRLTVT.

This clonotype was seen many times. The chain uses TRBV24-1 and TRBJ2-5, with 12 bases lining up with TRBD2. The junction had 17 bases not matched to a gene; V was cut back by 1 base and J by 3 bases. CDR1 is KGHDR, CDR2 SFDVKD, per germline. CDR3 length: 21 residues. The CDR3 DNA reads TGTGCCACCAGTGATTTTCTGGGGACTAGCGGGTTGGGGGGCAAAGAAGAGACCCAGTACTTC. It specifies CATSDFLGTSGLGGKEETQYF.